A single sample is the source of the 16 T cell receptor beta chains below, sequenced in a study of patients and donors after allogeneic stem cell transplantation. TCRdb reanalysed the RT-PCR reads using MiXCR and keeps one entry per CDR3 protein. The sample has approximately 150,000 distinct CDR3 sequences; over 30% are singletons. Sequenced material: blood, either unsorted or a sorted T cell fraction (not recorded which). Receptor source: a human donor who was either an allogeneic HSCT recipient or a stem cell or donor lymphocyte infusion donor (not recorded which). It is not recorded whose cells these are; they may come from a transplant donor.

The chain recombines TRBV28 with TRBJ2-5; 10 bases map to TRBD1. CDR1 is MDHEN, CDR2 SYDVKM, per germline. The J segment lost 5 bases and the V segment lost 7 bases, leaving 16 bases of the junction unmatched. The CDR3 contains 17 residues. CDR3 sequence: CASTLPLTGTGEETQYF. CDR3 bases: TGTGCCAGCACCCTACCCTTGACCGGGACAGGGGAGGAGACCCAGTACTTC.

This chain connects TRBV6-2 or TRBV6-3 to TRBJ2-7, with D unclear. The V end lost 5 bases, the J end lost 7 bases, and 12 bases lay between the germline ends. The CDR3 extends over 12 amino acids. Germline V CDR1 and CDR2: MNHEY, SVGEGT. The chain's CDR3 is CASSPPLGEQYF. The CDR3 nucleotides read TGTGCCAGCAGTCCTCCCCTGGGGGAGCAGTACTTC.

The rearrangement links TRBV12-3 or TRBV12-4 to TRBJ1-1, with D unresolved. This CDR3 contains 15 residues. V shed 3 bases and J shed 4 bases, with 15 bases lying between them. CDR3 bases: TGTGCCAGCAGTTTCGCTGGTCCTCGGAGCACTGAAGCTTTCTTT. Translating it yields CASSFAGPRSTEAFF.

The chain couples TRBV20-1 to TRBJ1-6, with a weak D call TRBD1 (5 bases). V was shortened by 3 bases and J by 0 bases, with 9 bases between the two germline ends. Per the germline V gene, CDR1 is DFQATT and CDR2 is SNEGSKA (reference sequence). CDR3 length: 15 residues. The CDR3, as DNA: TGCAGTGCTAGCATAGACAGCTCCTATAATTCACCCCTCCACTTT. Translation: CSASIDSSYNSPLHF.

The gene calls are TRBV9 and TRBJ1-6; 9 positions agree with TRBD1. CDR1 is SGDLS, CDR2 YYNGEE, per germline. The ends lost 2 bases at V and 7 bases at J; junction bases unmatched: 4. This CDR3 is built from 15 residues. The CDR3 is CASSVGTGKNSPLHF. For the CDR3, the DNA is TGTGCCAGCAGCGTTGGGACAGGGAAAAATTCACCCCTCCACTTT.

This clonotype has just one count. This sequence joins TRBV12-3 or TRBV12-4 and TRBJ1-1, with a possible D match to TRBD1 (6 bases). V was trimmed by 2 bases and J by 10 bases, leaving 11 bases between them. This CDR3 spans 12 amino acids. The CDR3 coding sequence is TGTGCCAGCAGTTTAATAAGGGGGGGAGCTTTCTTT. Its translation is CASSLIRGGAFF.

This sequence joins TRBV28 and TRBJ1-1; tentative D call: TRBD1 (5 bases). The V end was cut by 3 bases, the J end by 3 bases, with 11 bases between. Germline CDR1 is MDHEN and CDR2 is SYDVKM. The length of the CDR3 is 14 residues. CDR3 sequence (DNA): TGTGCCAGCAGTTTGGGGACGGGATACACTGAAGCTTTCTTT. Translation: CASSLGTGYTEAFF.

This clonotype has ten or more counts. This chain links TRBV12-3 or TRBV12-4 with TRBJ1-4; D is possibly TRBD1 (5 bases). The CDR3 length is 15 residues. The ends were cut back, 3 bases at V and 7 bases at J, with 15 bases in the middle. CDR3 residues: CASSFRDQATEKLFF. DNA for the CDR3: TGTGCCAGCAGTTTCCGGGACCAGGCTACTGAAAAACTGTTTTTT.

This clonotype is classed as medium-sized. The chain employs TRBV30 and TRBJ1-1; D gene ambiguous. The CDR3 spans 11 residues. Trimming took 5 bases from V and 1 from J, leaving 5 bases between them. Germline assignment: CDR1 GTSNPN and CDR2 SVGIG (reference sequence). The CDR3 DNA is TGTGCCTGGGGGTGGAACACTGAAGCTTTCTTT. This codes for CAWGWNTEAFF.

This clonotype was counted only a few times. Here the CDR3 DNA reads TGCAGTGCTAGAGGGGACAGGGGATTGAACACTGAAGCTTTCTTT. Protein sequence: CSARGDRGLNTEAFF. The V gene is TRBV20-1, the J gene TRBJ1-1; 10 bases agree with TRBD1. The CDR3 has 15 residues. The V and J ends lost 1 base and 0 bases, in that order; junction bases with no gene match: 2. Germline V gene lookup returns CDR1 DFQATT and CDR2 SNEGSKA (reference sequence).

In its sample, this clonotype was seen a few times. This chain joins TRBV20-1 and TRBJ1-3, with D perhaps TRBD1 (5 bases). Germline lookup yields CDR1 DFQATT and CDR2 SNEGSKA (reference sequence). V was cut by 3 bases and J by 0 bases, with 9 bases left in between. CDR3 size: 14 residues. The CDR3 coding sequence is TGCAGTGCTAGGGGACTGCCCTCTGGAAACACCATATATTTT. Encoded protein: CSARGLPSGNTIYF.

By frequency in the sample, this clonotype is large. The CDR3 sequence: CASSLGQANQPQHF. CDR3 bases: TGTGCCAGCAGTTTGGGGCAGGCTAATCAGCCCCAGCATTTT. This chain joins TRBV28 and TRBJ1-5; possible D gene TRBD1, 5 bases. CDR3 length: 14 residues. The germline V gene has CDR1 MDHEN and CDR2 SYDVKM. The V and J ends lost 3 bases and 4 bases respectively, with 10 bases between them.

The chain employs TRBV7-3 and TRBJ2-1; 7 bases match TRBD2. Trimming removed 0 bases from V and 4 bases from J; junction bases left unmatched: 3. Looked up from germline, CDR1 is SGHTA and CDR2 is FQGTGA. This CDR3 is built from 15 residues. Written as DNA, the CDR3 is TGTGCCAGCAGCTTAACGCCGGGGGGATACAATGAGCAGTTCTTC. Residues: CASSLTPGGYNEQFF.

The V call is TRBV6-2 or TRBV6-3, the J call TRBJ2-1; TRBD2 matches at 10 bases. V was clipped by 2 bases and J by 8 bases; unmatched bases: 6. The length of the CDR3 is 15 residues. The germline V gene has CDR1 MNHEY and CDR2 SVGEGT. CDR3 sequence reads: CASSYERGGRYEQFF. The DNA of the CDR3 is TGTGCCAGCAGTTACGAGCGGGGGGGCCGCTATGAGCAGTTCTTC.

The chain joins TRBV14 to TRBJ2-2, with 7 bases matching TRBD2. Trimming removed 4 bases from V and 8 bases from J; junction bases left unmatched: 4. The CDR3 totals 13 residues. The V gene's germline CDR1 is SGHDN and CDR2 FVKESK. The CDR3 region is CASSPGLVGELFF. The DNA for the CDR3 is TGTGCCAGCAGCCCAGGACTAGTAGGGGAGCTGTTTTTT.

The chain uses TRBV4-3 and TRBJ2-7; 8 bases fit TRBD1. Trimming cost V 4 bases and J 5 bases; bases outside gene matches: 10. The germline CDR1 and CDR2 sequences are LGHNA and YSLEER. This CDR3 has 15 residues. CDR3: CASSPDQGAFNEQYF. The DNA for the CDR3 is TGCGCCAGCAGCCCAGACCAGGGGGCCTTCAACGAGCAGTACTTC.